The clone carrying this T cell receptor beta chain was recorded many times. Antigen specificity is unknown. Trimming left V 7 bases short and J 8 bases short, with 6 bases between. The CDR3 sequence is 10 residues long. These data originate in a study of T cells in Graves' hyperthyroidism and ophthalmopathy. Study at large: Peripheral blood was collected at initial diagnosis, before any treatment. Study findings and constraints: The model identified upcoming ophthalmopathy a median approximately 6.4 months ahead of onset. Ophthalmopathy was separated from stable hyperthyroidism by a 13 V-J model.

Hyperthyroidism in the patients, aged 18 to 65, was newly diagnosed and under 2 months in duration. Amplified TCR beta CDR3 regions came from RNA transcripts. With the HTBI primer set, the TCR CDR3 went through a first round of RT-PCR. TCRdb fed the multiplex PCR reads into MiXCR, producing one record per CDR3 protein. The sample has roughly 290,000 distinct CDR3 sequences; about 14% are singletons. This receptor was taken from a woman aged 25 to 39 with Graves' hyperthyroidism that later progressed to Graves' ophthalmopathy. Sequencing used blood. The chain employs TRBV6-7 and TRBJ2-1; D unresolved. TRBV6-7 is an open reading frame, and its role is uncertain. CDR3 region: CASKFHEQFF. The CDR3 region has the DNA TGTGCCAGCAAGTTTCATGAGCAGTTCTTC.